This TCR beta chain was sequenced for a study of T-cell reconstitution after alpha-beta-depleted transplantation in children (dated by TCRdb to 2016 to 2018). About the full investigation: The study quantitatively tracked T-cell immune reconstitution after TCRalphabeta/CD19-depleted allogeneic hematopoietic cell transplantation in children using TCR repertoire profiling.

Notes on this clonotype: It has no known antigen specificity. Base qualities are not recorded, but no much larger clone differs from it by a single base.

The CDR3, cysteine through phenylalanine, is 17 amino acids long. Of the read, only the CDR3 DNA is kept; its 51 bases are in frame from base 1. Trimming accounts for 8 bases at V and 0 bases at J, while the number of junction bases matched to no gene is 12. Via the germline V gene (reference sequence), CDR1 is MNHEY and CDR2 SMNVEV. Library preparation employed PCR. The sequencer was an Illumina HiSeq 2500. Molecular barcoding was employed in the preparation of TCR libraries, with unique molecular identifiers being used to normalize TCRbeta repertoire quantification. TCRdb applied fastp at Q25 and MiXCR to the public reads, then kept only in-frame beta chains. Entries are consolidated by CDR3 protein sequence, retaining the most common genes and DNA. Here the sample has under 300,000 distinct CDR3 sequences; approximately 9.7% occur a single time. The biggest ten clones account for around 5.1% of the sample.

The receptor comes from a human donor who donated a stem cell graft to a child with SCID. The V and J segments used are TRBV27 and TRBJ1-4; TRBD1 aligns with 7 central bases. Sequenced material: PBMCs from the stem cell graft donor, taken from the stem cell graft. The DNA sequence reads TGTGCCAGCCGCCGGACCGGGACAGACTCAACTAATGAAAAACTGTTTTTT. Translated, this is CASRRTGTDSTNEKLFF.